A single sample gave rise to the 31 T cell receptor beta chains below, sequenced in a study of T cells in Graves' hyperthyroidism and ophthalmopathy. There were TCR beta CDR3 regions amplified from RNA transcripts. The HTBI primer set served for first-round RT-PCR of the TCR CDR3. In TCRdb, the multiplex PCR reads were re-called with MiXCR into one record per CDR3 protein. Of some 360,000 distinct CDR3 sequences in the sample, 15% to 20% were seen once. Sequencing used blood. These receptors originate from a woman aged 40-49 years with Graves' ophthalmopathy.

V usage is TRBV11-2 and J usage is TRBJ1-1; 11 nucleotides align to TRBD1. Germline V lookup: CDR1 SGHAT, CDR2 FQNNGV. The CDR3 contains 15 residues. The V segment lost 4 bases and the J segment 3 bases; nucleotides outside the gene matches: 4. DNA of the CDR3: TGTGCCAGCAGCTCCGGACAGGGGGCGCACACTGAAGCTTTCTTT. This codes for CASSSGQGAHTEAFF.

This clonotype was found many times. This chain joins TRBV12-3 or TRBV12-4 and TRBJ2-2, with 9 bases identical to TRBD1. This CDR3 region has 17 residues. After removal of 5 bases from V and 6 bases from J, the junction contained 13 bases not matched to a gene. The CDR3 loop is CASSPGQGYSISGELFF. CDR3 DNA: TGTGCCAGCAGTCCGGGACAGGGATATTCGATCTCCGGGGAGCTGTTTTTT.

This clonotype was recorded at least ten times. The chain has TRBV3-1 and TRBJ1-3; D unclear. The CDR3 has 16 amino acids. Between the trimmed V and J ends, which lost 3 bases and 0 bases, there was a span of 12 bases. CDR1 is LGHDT, CDR2 YNNKEL, per germline (reference sequence). CDR3 nucleotides: TGTGCCAGCAGCCAGCGCTCGACCGGCTCTGGAAACACCATATATTTT. It yields the protein CASSQRSTGSGNTIYF.

The V gene is TRBV29-1, the J gene TRBJ2-7, with D maybe TRBD2 (5 bases). The CDR3 runs 15 residues. Germline V gene sequence: CDR1 SQVTM, CDR2 ANQGSEA. Trimming left V 4 bases short and J 7 bases short, with 23 bases between. The CDR3 region has the DNA TGCAGCGTTGCAAACAGCCGGGATAGATTATCGGAGCAGTACTTC. Translated, it gives CSVANSRDRLSEQYF.

This clonotype was counted at least ten times. This chain uses TRBV5-6 with TRBJ1-2, with 8 bases aligning to TRBD1. This CDR3 contains 15 residues. Germline V gene lookup returns CDR1 SGHDT and CDR2 YYEEEE. V trimming: 4 bases; J trimming: 0 bases; junction bases outside the gene matches: 5. The CDR3 loop is CASSHTTGANYGYTF. CDR3 nucleotides: TGTGCCAGCAGCCACACGACAGGGGCTAACTATGGCTACACCTTC.

This clonotype occurred many times. V usage is TRBV5-1 and J usage is TRBJ2-7; possible D gene TRBD1, 5 bases. Germline V lookup: CDR1 SGHRS, CDR2 YFSETQ. V was shortened by 1 base and J by 5 bases, with 16 bases between the two germline ends. This CDR3 comprises 15 residues. CDR3 nucleotide sequence: TGCGCCAGCAGCTTGACTCCAGGGATCGGGCACGAGCAGTACTTC. Protein product: CASSLTPGIGHEQYF.

The chain couples TRBV28 to TRBJ2-5; the D gene is possibly TRBD2 (6 bases). Germline CDR1 MDHEN, CDR2 SYDVKM. V was shortened by 2 bases and J by 0 bases, with 10 bases between the two germline ends. The CDR3 contains 15 residues. This chain's CDR3 is CASSLGSGYQETQYF. The CDR3 DNA reads as TGTGCCAGCAGTTTAGGTAGCGGCTACCAAGAGACCCAGTACTTC.

The chain uses TRBV5-6 and TRBJ2-5; a possible D gene is TRBD2 (5 bases). Germline-derived CDR1 and CDR2 are SGHDT and YYEEEE. The CDR3 extends over 13 amino acids. V was pared by 4 bases and J by 6 bases, with 13 bases between. This CDR3 reads CASSLPASQTQYF. In DNA form, the CDR3 reads TGTGCCAGCAGCCTCCCCGCTAGCCAGACCCAGTACTTC.

Ten or more counts support this clonotype. V is TRBV20-1 and J is TRBJ1-2; no definite D call. The CDR3 totals 12 residues. Trimming stripped 3 bases from V and 4 bases from J, with 9 bases between. Germline V gives CDR1 DFQATT, CDR2 SNEGSKA (reference sequence). CDR3 DNA sequence: TGCAGTGCTAGCCAGGAACGCTATGGCTACACCTTC. Translation: CSASQERYGYTF.

Remarks on this clonotype: A read error may be the cause here, since a much bigger clone is one base away. This chain links TRBV11-2 with TRBJ2-7; 7 bases are a match to TRBD1. The CDR3 sequence is 16 residues long. Germline-derived CDR1 and CDR2 are SGHAT and FQNNGV. CDR3 sequence: CAISLDPLTGSYEQYF. As DNA, the CDR3 is TGTGCCATCAGCTTAGATCCCCTGACAGGGTCCTACGAGCAGTACTTC. The full variable domain, rest sourced from reference TRBV11-2 and TRBJ2-7, is EAGVAQSPRYKIIEKRQSVAFWCNPISGHATLYWYQQILGQGPKLLIQFQNNGVVDDSQLPKDRFSAERLKGVDSTLKIQPAKLEDSAVYLCAISLDPLTGSYEQYFGPGTRLTVT.

This clonotype has at least ten counts. Because it lacks the conserved phenylalanine or tryptophan at the end, this CDR3 is likely a read error. The chain employs TRBV12-3 or TRBV12-4 and TRBJ1-1, with D tentatively TRBD1 (6 bases). V shed 8 bases and J shed 1 base, with 17 bases lying between them. The CDR3 has 15 amino acids. The CDR3 reads CASFLGAQKNTEAFI. As DNA, the CDR3 is TGTGCCAGCTTCTTGGGGGCACAGAAGAACACTGAAGCTTTCATT.

This clonotype has at least ten counts. The V call is TRBV28, the J call TRBJ2-6; D may be TRBD2 (6 bases). Trimming removed 4 bases at V and 1 base at J, with 8 bases between. CDR3 length: 15 residues. The V gene's germline CDR1 is MDHEN and CDR2 SYDVKM. CDR3 coding DNA: TGTGCCAGCAGTTCGGCGGGGTCTGGGGCCAACGTCCTGACTTTC. This gives the protein CASSSAGSGANVLTF.

A single count supports this clonotype. The V gene is TRBV6-1, the J gene TRBJ1-5; the match to TRBD1 covers 7 bases. CDR1 and CDR2 (germline): MNHNS, SASEGT. The CDR3 loop spans 16 amino acids. With 6 bases clipped from V and 4 bases from J, the junction kept 12 bases outside the gene matches. CDR3 in amino acids: CASRVFLQGSNQPQHF. The CDR3 DNA follows: TGTGCCAGCAGGGTTTTTCTACAGGGGTCGAATCAGCCCCAGCATTTT.

This sequence joins TRBV10-2 and TRBJ1-2; D is unclear. V dropped 5 bases and J dropped 5 bases, with 12 bases sitting between them. Germline V CDR1 and CDR2: WSHSY, SAAADI. CDR3 length: 13 residues. The CDR3 DNA is TGCGCCAGCAGTAAAAAAGTGGGTTATGGCTACACCTTC. Encoded protein: CASSKKVGYGYTF.

This clonotype was picked up many times. This sequence joins TRBV7-9 and TRBJ1-1, with 7 bases matching TRBD1. The CDR3 covers 16 residues. The germline V gene has CDR1 SEHNR and CDR2 FQNEAQ (reference sequence). The ends lost 2 bases at V and 1 base at J; junction bases unmatched: 7. The CDR3 reads CASSLRGGRANTEAFF. The DNA for the CDR3 is TGTGCCAGCAGCTTAAGAGGGGGCAGAGCGAACACTGAAGCTTTCTTT. The complete variable domain, with remaining parts taken from reference TRBV7-9 and TRBJ1-1, reads DTGVSQNPRHKITKRGQNVTFRCDPISEHNRLYWYRQTLGQGPEFLTYFQNEAQLEKSRLLSDRFSAERPKGSFSTLEIQRTEQGDSAMYLCASSLRGGRANTEAFFGQGTRLTVV.

V is TRBV6-5 and J is TRBJ1-2, with a tentative D call TRBD1 (6 bases). The CDR3 sequence is 16 residues long. The V end was cut by 2 bases, the J end by 3 bases, with 16 bases between. CDR1 is MNHEY, CDR2 SVGAGI, per germline. CDR3 DNA: TGTGCCAGCAGTTACCTTGGGCAGGGGAGGCACTATGGCTACACCTTC. It encodes CASSYLGQGRHYGYTF.

The rearrangement uses TRBV2 and TRBJ2-5, with D perhaps matching TRBD2 (6 bases). The V gene lost 3 bases and the J gene lost 5 bases, with 13 bases spanning the gap. CDR3 length equals 14 residues. Germline assignment: CDR1 SNHLY and CDR2 FYNNEI. The chain's CDR3 is CASSDRTGDETQYF. The CDR3 DNA is TGTGCCAGCAGTGATCGTACGGGGGACGAGACCCAGTACTTC.

This clonotype has ten or more counts. The chain employs TRBV20-1 and TRBJ2-5; the match to TRBD2 covers 7 bases. With 3 bases clipped from V and 0 bases from J, the junction kept 7 bases outside the gene matches. Germline V gene data show CDR1 as DFQATT and CDR2 as SNEGSKA (reference sequence). This CDR3 spans 15 amino acids. The CDR3 region is CSASPTAGYQETQYF. CDR3 DNA: TGCAGTGCTAGTCCTACAGCGGGGTACCAAGAGACCCAGTACTTC.

The chain carries TRBV7-2 and TRBJ1-6; D unresolved. The V and J ends lost 1 base and 7 bases respectively, with 8 bases between them. The CDR3 is made up of 14 amino acids. Germline V gives CDR1 SGHTA, CDR2 FQGNSA. This chain's CDR3 is CASSLGAWNSPLHF. CDR3 nucleotides: TGTGCCAGCAGCTTAGGAGCGTGGAATTCACCCCTCCACTTT. Variable domain in full (rest from reference TRBV7-2 and TRBJ1-6): GAGVSQSPSNKVTEKGKDVELRCDPISGHTALYWYRQSLGQGLEFLIYFQGNSAPDKSGLPSDRFSAERTGGSVSTLTIQRTQQEDSAVYLCASSLGAWNSPLHFGNGTRLTVT.

This clonotype came up a few times. The V and J genes are TRBV30 and TRBJ2-7; 10 bases align to TRBD1. V lost 2 bases to trimming and J lost 2 bases; unmatched junction nucleotides: 3. This CDR3 is 14 amino acids long. Germline V gene sequence: CDR1 GTSNPN, CDR2 SVGIG (reference sequence). Here the CDR3 reads CAWSTGTGAYEQYF. In DNA form, the CDR3 reads TGTGCCTGGAGTACCGGGACAGGGGCCTACGAGCAGTACTTC. Together with reference TRBV30 and TRBJ2-7, the CDR3 gives the full variable domain: SQTIHQWPATLVQPVGSPLSLECTVEGTSNPNLYWYRQAAGRGLQLLFYSVGIGQISSEVPQNLSASRPQDRQFILSSKKLLLSDSGFYLCAWSTGTGAYEQYFGPGTRLTVT.

This clonotype was detected many times. The J gene is TRBJ1-1, the V gene TRBV12-3 or TRBV12-4; TRBD1 might be the D (5 bases). This CDR3 has 14 residues. Trimming shortened V by 6 bases and J by 3 bases, and 14 bases separated the two germline ends. The CDR3 here is CASRPQDVYTEAFF. The DNA for the CDR3 is TGTGCCAGCAGACCACAGGATGTTTACACTGAAGCTTTCTTT.

This clonotype showed up many times. CDR3 nucleotides: TGCAGCGTTGTGTCGGGGGGCAATGAGCAGTTCTTC. Translated: CSVVSGGNEQFF. The chain uses TRBV29-1 and TRBJ2-1, with 7 bases that match TRBD2. The V gene end was trimmed by 4 bases and the J gene end by 6 bases; junction bases not matched to a gene: 3. CDR1 and CDR2 (germline): SQVTM, ANQGSEA. CDR3 length equals 12 residues.

This clonotype was observed at least ten times. The chain joins TRBV7-3 to TRBJ1-1; no clear D. Germline V gene sequence: CDR1 SGHTA, CDR2 FQGTGA. Deletions cut 4 bases from V and 1 base from J, with 10 bases between. The CDR3 contains 14 residues. CDR3 in amino acids: CASSSEGKNTEAFF. The CDR3, as DNA: TGTGCCAGCAGCTCAGAAGGGAAGAACACTGAAGCTTTCTTT. Full variable domain (missing parts from reference TRBV7-3 and TRBJ1-1): GAGVSQTPSNKVTEKGKYVELRCDPISGHTALYWYRQSLGQGPEFLIYFQGTGAADDSGLPNDRFFAVRPEGSVSTLKIQRTERGDSAVYLCASSSEGKNTEAFFGQGTRLTVV.

Many counts were recorded for this clonotype. The gene calls are TRBV11-2 and TRBJ1-1; perhaps TRBD1 as D (5 bases). The CDR3 sequence is 13 residues long. Germline-derived CDR1 and CDR2 are SGHAT and FQNNGV. The ends were cut back, 5 bases at V and 3 bases at J, with 10 bases in the middle. The CDR3: CASSRTRDTEAFF. Written as DNA, the CDR3 is TGTGCCAGCAGCCGGACACGGGACACTGAAGCTTTCTTT.

In DNA, the CDR3 is TGTGCCAGCAGTTTACTCGGGAGCGGACTCTACGAGCAGTACTTC. It specifies CASSLLGSGLYEQYF. This chain connects TRBV27 to TRBJ2-7, with a weak D call TRBD2 (6 bases). CDR1 and CDR2 (germline): MNHEY, SMNVEV (reference sequence). The CDR3 has 15 amino acids. With 2 bases removed from V and 3 bases from J, the gap between germline ends came to 14 bases.

The V gene is TRBV12-3 or TRBV12-4, the J gene TRBJ2-5; D gene unclear. Trimming took 6 bases from V and 3 from J, leaving 11 bases between them. The CDR3 is made up of 13 amino acids. Here the CDR3 reads CASSPSRKETQYF. Here the CDR3 DNA reads TGTGCCAGCAGCCCATCCAGAAAAGAGACCCAGTACTTC.

This clonotype was found many times. This chain connects TRBV29-1 to TRBJ1-2; 8 positions match TRBD1. This CDR3 is built from 13 residues. The germline V gene encodes CDR1 SQVTM and CDR2 ANQGSEA. V lost 7 bases to trimming and J lost 2 bases; unmatched junction nucleotides: 6. The CDR3: CSAPTGGNYGYTF. The DNA of the CDR3 is TGCAGCGCCCCTACAGGGGGGAACTATGGCTACACCTTC.

This clonotype was seen many times. This chain links TRBV24-1 with TRBJ1-5; D not resolved. V lost 0 bases, J lost 6 bases, and 8 bases lay in between. The CDR3 runs to 14 residues. Per germline, CDR1 KGHDR and CDR2 SFDVKD. The CDR3 region has the DNA TGTGCCACCAGTGATTTGCAGAGCGGTCAGCCCCAGCATTTT. It specifies CATSDLQSGQPQHF.

This clonotype showed up many times. The chain uses TRBV20-1 and TRBJ2-5, with a tentative D call TRBD1 (9 bases). V dropped 8 bases and J dropped 1 base, with 20 bases sitting between them. Germline CDR1 reads DFQATT; CDR2 reads SNEGSKA (reference sequence). This CDR3 region has 15 residues. The CDR3 reads CSSGTGRGVQETQYF. CDR3 sequence (DNA): TGCAGTAGTGGGACAGGGCGGGGGGTCCAAGAGACCCAGTACTTC.

This clonotype was found many times. The chain joins TRBV6-2 or TRBV6-3 to TRBJ1-5; no firm D call. The CDR3 loop spans 18 amino acids. Germline loops: CDR1 MNHEY, CDR2 SVGEGT. Trimming cost V 4 bases and J 0 bases, with 19 bases left between them. The CDR3 sequence is CASSSPSQAFYSNQPQHF. CDR3 DNA sequence: TGTGCCAGCAGTTCCCCAAGCCAGGCCTTTTATAGCAATCAGCCCCAGCATTTT.

V and J are TRBV5-1 and TRBJ1-2, with D maybe TRBD1 (6 bases). CDR1 and CDR2 from the germline V gene are SGHRS and YFSETQ. The V gene lost 1 base and the J gene lost 8 bases, with 18 bases spanning the gap. The CDR3 sequence is 15 residues long. The CDR3 nucleotides are TGCGCCAGCAGCTTGTCCCTAGGGGGTTTTGGAGGCTACACCTTC. Its protein product is CASSLSLGGFGGYTF.